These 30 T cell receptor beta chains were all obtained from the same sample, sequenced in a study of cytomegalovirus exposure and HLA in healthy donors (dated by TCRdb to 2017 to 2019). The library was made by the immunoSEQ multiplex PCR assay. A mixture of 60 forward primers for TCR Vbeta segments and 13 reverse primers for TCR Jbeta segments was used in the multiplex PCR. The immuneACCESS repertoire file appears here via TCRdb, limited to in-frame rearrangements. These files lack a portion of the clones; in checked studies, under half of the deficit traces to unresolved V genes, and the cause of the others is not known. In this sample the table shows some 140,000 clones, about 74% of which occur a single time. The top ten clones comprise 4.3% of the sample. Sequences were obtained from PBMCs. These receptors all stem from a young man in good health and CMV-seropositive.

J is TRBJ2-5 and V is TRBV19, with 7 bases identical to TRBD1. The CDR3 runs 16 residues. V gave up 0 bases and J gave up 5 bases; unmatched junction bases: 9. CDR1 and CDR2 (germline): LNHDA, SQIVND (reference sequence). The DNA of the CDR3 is TGTGCCAGTAGTATAGATCATGACAGGGTGTTTGAGACCCAGTACTTC. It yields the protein CASSIDHDRVFETQYF.

The DNA for the CDR3 is TGTGCCAGTAGCGGCGGGAGAGCCTACAATGAGCAGTTCTTC. Translating it yields CASSGGRAYNEQFF. The genes are TRBV19 and TRBJ2-1, with 7 positions matching TRBD2. The CDR3 loop spans 14 amino acids. The germline CDR1 and CDR2 sequences are LNHDA and SQIVND (reference sequence). V lost 6 bases to trimming and J lost 2 bases; unmatched junction nucleotides: 4.

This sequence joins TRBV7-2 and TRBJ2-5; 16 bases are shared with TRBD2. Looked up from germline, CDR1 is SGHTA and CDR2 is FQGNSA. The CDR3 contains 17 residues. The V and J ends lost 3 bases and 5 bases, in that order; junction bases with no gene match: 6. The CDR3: CASSLGTSGGARETQYF. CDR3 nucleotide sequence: TGTGCCAGCAGCTTGGGGACTAGCGGGGGGGCGCGGGAGACCCAGTACTTC. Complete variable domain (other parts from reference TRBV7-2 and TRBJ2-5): GAGVSQSPSNKVTEKGKDVELRCDPISGHTALYWYRQSLGQGLEFLIYFQGNSAPDKSGLPSDRFSAERTGGSVSTLTIQRTQQEDSAVYLCASSLGTSGGARETQYFGPGTRLLVL.

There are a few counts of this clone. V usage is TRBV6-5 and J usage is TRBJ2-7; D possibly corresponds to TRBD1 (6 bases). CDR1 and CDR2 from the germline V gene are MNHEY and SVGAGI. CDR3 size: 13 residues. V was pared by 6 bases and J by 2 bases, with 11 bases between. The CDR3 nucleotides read TGTGCCAGCAGACGGGACAATACCTACGAGCAGTACTTC. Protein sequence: CASRRDNTYEQYF.

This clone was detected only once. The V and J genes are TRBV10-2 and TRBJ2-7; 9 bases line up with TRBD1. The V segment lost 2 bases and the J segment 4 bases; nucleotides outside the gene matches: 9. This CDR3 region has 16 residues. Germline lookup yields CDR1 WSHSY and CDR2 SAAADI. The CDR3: CASSEPRTGVSYEQYF. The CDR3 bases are TGCGCCAGCAGTGAGCCAAGGACAGGGGTCTCTTACGAGCAGTACTTC.

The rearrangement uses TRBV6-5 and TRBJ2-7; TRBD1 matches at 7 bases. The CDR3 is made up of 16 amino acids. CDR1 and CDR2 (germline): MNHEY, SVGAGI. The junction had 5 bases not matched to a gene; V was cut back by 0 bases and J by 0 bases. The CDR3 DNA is TGTGCCAGCAGTTACTCCGACAGGGCTAGCTCCTACGAGCAGTACTTC. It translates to CASSYSDRASSYEQYF.

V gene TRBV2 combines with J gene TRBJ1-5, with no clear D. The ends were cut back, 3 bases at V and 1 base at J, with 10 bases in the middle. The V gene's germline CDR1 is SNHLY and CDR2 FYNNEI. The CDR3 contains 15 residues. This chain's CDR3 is CASSDLGFSNQPQHF. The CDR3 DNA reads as TGTGCCAGCAGTGATCTCGGGTTCAGCAATCAGCCCCAGCATTTT. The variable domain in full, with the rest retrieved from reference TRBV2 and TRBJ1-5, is EPEVTQTPSHQVTQMGQEVILRCVPISNHLYFYWYRQILGQKVEFLVSFYNNEISEKSEIFDDQFSVERPDGSNFTLKIRSTKLEDSAMYFCASSDLGFSNQPQHFGDGTRLSIL.

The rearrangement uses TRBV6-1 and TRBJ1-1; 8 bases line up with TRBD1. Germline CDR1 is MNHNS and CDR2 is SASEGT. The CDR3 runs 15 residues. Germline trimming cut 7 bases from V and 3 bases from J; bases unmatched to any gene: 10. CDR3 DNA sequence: TGTGCCAGCAAGATGACAGGGGTCGGGGACACTGAAGCTTTCTTT. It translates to CASKMTGVGDTEAFF.

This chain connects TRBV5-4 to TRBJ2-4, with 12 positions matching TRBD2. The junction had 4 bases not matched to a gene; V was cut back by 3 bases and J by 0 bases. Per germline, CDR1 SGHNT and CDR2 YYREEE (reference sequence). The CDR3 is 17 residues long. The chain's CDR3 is CASSWLTSGGAKNIQYF. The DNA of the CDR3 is TGTGCCAGCAGCTGGTTGACTAGCGGGGGAGCCAAAAACATTCAGTACTTC.

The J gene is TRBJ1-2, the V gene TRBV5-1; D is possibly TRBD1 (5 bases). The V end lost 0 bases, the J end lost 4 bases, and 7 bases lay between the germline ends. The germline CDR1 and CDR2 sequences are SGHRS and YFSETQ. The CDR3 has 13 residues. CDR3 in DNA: TGCGCCAGCAGCTTGGGACAGTCCTATGGCTACACCTTC. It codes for CASSLGQSYGYTF.

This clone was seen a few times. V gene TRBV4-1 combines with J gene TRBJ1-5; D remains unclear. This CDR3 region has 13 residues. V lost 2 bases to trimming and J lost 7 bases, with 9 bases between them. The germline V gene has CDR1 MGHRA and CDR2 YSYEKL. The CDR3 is CASSQRISQPQHF. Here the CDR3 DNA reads TGCGCCAGCAGCCAACGCATAAGCCAGCCCCAGCATTTT.

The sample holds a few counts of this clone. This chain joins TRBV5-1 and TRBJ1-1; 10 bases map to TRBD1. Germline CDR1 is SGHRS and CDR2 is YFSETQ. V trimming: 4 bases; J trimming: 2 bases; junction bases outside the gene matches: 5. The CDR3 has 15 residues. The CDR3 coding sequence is TGCGCCAGCAGCCGTGGGACAGGGGTAAACACTGAAGCTTTCTTT. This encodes CASSRGTGVNTEAFF. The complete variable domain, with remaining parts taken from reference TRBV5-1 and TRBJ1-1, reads KAGVTQTPRYLIKTRGQQVTLSCSPISGHRSVSWYQQTPGQGLQFLFEYFSETQRNKGNFPGRFSGRQFSNSRSEMNVSTLELGDSALYLCASSRGTGVNTEAFFGQGTRLTVV.

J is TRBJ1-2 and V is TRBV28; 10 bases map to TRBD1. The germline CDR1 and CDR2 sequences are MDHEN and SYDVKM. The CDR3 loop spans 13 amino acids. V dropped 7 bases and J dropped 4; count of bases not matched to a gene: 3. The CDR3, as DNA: TGTGCCAGCACCGGGGACAGGGGCTATGGCTACACCTTC. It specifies CASTGDRGYGYTF.

The CDR3 sequence: CASSRLDRGPNTEAFF. The CDR3 nucleotides are TGTGCCAGCAGTCGCCTGGACAGGGGGCCGAACACTGAAGCTTTCTTT. The chain carries TRBV28 and TRBJ1-1, with 11 positions matching TRBD1. Germline assignment: CDR1 MDHEN and CDR2 SYDVKM. With 5 bases clipped from V and 1 base from J, the junction kept 6 bases outside the gene matches. The CDR3 totals 16 residues.

CDR3 amino acids: CAAAPKTGAHTEAFF. The CDR3 coding sequence is TGTGCAGCAGCCCCGAAGACAGGGGCACACACTGAAGCTTTCTTT. V is TRBV7-2 and J is TRBJ1-1, with TRBD1 matching over 8 bases. Germline V lookup: CDR1 SGHTA, CDR2 FQGNSA. The CDR3 totals 15 residues.

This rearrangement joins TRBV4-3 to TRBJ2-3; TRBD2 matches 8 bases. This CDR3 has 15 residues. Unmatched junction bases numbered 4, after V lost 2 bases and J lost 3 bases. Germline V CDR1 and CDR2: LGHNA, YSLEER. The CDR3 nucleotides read TGCGCCAGCAGCCAAAAGCGGGGGTGGACAGATACGCAGTATTTT. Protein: CASSQKRGWTDTQYF.

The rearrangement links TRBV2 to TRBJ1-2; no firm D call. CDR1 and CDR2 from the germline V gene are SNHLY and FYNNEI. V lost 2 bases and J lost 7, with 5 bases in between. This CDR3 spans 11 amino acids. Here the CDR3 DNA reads TGTGCCAGCAGTGAAACGAGTGGCTACACCTTC. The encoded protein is CASSETSGYTF.

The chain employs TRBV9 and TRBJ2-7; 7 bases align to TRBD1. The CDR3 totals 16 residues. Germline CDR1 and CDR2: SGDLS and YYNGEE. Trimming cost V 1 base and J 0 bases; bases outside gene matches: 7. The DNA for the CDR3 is TGTGCCAGCAGCGTAACCCGGGACAGCTTCTCCTACGAGCAGTACTTC. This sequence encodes CASSVTRDSFSYEQYF. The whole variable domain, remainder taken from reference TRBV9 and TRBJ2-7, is DSGVTQTPKHLITATGQRVTLRCSPRSGDLSVYWYQQSLDQGLQFLIQYYNGEERAKGNILERFSAQQFPDLHSELNLSSLELGDSALYFCASSVTRDSFSYEQYFGPGTRLTVT.

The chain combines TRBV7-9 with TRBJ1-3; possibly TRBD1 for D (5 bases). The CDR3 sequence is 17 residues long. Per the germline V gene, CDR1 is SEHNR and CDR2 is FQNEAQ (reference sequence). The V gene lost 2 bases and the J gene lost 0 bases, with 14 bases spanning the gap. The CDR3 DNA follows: TGTGCCAGCAGCTTACATCAGGGTTTCGCCTCTGGAAACACCATATATTTT. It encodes CASSLHQGFASGNTIYF. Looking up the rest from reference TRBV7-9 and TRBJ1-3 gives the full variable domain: DTGVSQNPRHKITKRGQNVTFRCDPISEHNRLYWYRQTLGQGPEFLTYFQNEAQLEKSRLLSDRFSAERPKGSFSTLEIQRTEQGDSAMYLCASSLHQGFASGNTIYFGEGSWLTVV.

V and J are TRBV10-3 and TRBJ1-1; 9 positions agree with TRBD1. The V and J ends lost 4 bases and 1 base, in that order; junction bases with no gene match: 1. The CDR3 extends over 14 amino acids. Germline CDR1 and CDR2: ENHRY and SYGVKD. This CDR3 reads CAISVTGGNTEAFF. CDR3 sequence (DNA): TGTGCCATCAGTGTGACAGGGGGGAACACTGAAGCTTTCTTT.

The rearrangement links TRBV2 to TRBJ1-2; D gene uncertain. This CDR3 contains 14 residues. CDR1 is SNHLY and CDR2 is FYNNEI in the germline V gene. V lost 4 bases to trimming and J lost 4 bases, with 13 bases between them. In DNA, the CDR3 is TGTGCCAGCAGTGCGGACCTGGCGGGCTATGGCTACACCTTC. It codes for CASSADLAGYGYTF.

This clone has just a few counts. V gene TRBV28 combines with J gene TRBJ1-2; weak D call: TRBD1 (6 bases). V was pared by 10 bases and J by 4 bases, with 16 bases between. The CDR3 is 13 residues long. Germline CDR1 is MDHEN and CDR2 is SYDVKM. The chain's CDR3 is CATPRGRGYGYTF. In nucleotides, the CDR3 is TGTGCCACCCCCAGGGGTCGGGGCTATGGCTACACCTTC.

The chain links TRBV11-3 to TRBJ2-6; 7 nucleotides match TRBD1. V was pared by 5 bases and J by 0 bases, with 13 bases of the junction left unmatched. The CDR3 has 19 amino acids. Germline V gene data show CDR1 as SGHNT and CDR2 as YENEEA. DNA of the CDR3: TGTGCCAGCAGCACCCGTAGTTCCCGGGACAGCTCTGGGGCCAACGTCCTGACTTTC. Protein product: CASSTRSSRDSSGANVLTF. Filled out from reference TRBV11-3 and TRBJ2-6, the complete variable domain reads EAGVVQSPRYKIIEKKQPVAFWCNPISGHNTLYWYLQNLGQGPELLIRYENEEAVDDSQLPKDRFSAERLKGVDSTLKIQPAELGDSAVYLCASSTRSSRDSSGANVLTFGAGSRLTVL.

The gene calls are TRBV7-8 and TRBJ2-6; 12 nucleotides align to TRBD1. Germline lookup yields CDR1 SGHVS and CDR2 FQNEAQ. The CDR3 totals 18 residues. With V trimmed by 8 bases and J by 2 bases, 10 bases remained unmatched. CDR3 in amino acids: CASPAPGTGGAGANVLTF. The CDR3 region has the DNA TGTGCCAGCCCAGCTCCCGGGACAGGGGGCGCTGGGGCCAACGTCCTGACTTTC.

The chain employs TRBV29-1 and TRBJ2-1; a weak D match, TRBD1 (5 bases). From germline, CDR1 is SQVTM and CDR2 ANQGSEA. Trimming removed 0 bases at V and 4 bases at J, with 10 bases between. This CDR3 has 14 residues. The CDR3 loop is CSVEDRQIYNEQFF. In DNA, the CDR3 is TGCAGCGTTGAAGATCGACAGATATACAATGAGCAGTTCTTC.

The CDR3: CASGRGNQPQHF. The CDR3 DNA reads TGTGCCAGTGGCCGTGGCAATCAGCCCCAGCATTTT. This chain uses TRBV27 with TRBJ1-5; D uncertain. The CDR3 extends over 12 amino acids. Germline loops: CDR1 MNHEY, CDR2 SMNVEV (reference sequence). V was trimmed by 9 bases and J by 2 bases, leaving 8 bases between them.

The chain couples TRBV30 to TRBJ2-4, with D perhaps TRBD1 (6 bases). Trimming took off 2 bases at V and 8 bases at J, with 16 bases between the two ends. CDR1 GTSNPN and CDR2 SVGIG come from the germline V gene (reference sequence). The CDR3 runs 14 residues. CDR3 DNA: TGTGCCTGGAGTCTCGGACAGAAGAGGGACATTCAGTACTTC. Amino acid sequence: CAWSLGQKRDIQYF.

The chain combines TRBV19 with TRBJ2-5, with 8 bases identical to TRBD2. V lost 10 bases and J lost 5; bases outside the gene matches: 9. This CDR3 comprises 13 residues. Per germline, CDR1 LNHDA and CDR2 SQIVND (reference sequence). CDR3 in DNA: TGTGCCACCGCGGGAGGCGCGGGGGAGACCCAGTACTTC. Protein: CATAGGAGETQYF.

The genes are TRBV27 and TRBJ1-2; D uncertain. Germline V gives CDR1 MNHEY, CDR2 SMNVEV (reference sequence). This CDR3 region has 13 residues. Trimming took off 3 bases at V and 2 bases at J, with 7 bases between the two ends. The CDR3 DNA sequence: TGTGCCAGCAGTTTTCGAGAGAACTATGGCTACACCTTC. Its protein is CASSFRENYGYTF.

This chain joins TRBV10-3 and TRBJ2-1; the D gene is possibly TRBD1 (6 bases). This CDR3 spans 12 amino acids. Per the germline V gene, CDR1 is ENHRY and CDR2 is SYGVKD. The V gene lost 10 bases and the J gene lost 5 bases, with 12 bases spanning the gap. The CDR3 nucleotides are TGTGCCAGAGGACAGAAGGACAATGAGCAGTTCTTC. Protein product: CARGQKDNEQFF.